This T cell receptor (beta chain) was recovered during a study of identical twins. Study outcomes and limitations: Recombination models fit unrelated individuals' TCR alpha sharing but underestimated twins'.

The V segment lost 3 bases and the J segment 6 bases; nucleotides outside the gene matches: 10. The CDR3 extends over 16 amino acids. Per the germline V gene, CDR1 is SGHDT and CDR2 is YYEEEE. TCRdb re-analysed the 5' RACE reads in MiXCR, keeping a single row per CDR3 protein. The sample yields roughly 540,000 distinct CDR3 sequences, under 25% seen once. This clonotype was observed a handful of times. What it recognizes is unknown. The same sample was also used in a study of T cells expressing NK-cell markers. That report notes: Where several donors were concerned, these clonotypes also led the CD3+CD56-NKG2C+ fraction.

Material for sequencing was CD4+ T cells sorted from blood. This TCR came from a woman under 30 in good health. V gene TRBV5-6 combines with J gene TRBJ1-4, with 8 bases aligning to TRBD1. The CDR3 region has the DNA TGTGCCAGCAGCTGGATGGCGAAGACAGGGGATGAAAAACTGTTTTTT. It translates to CASSWMAKTGDEKLFF.